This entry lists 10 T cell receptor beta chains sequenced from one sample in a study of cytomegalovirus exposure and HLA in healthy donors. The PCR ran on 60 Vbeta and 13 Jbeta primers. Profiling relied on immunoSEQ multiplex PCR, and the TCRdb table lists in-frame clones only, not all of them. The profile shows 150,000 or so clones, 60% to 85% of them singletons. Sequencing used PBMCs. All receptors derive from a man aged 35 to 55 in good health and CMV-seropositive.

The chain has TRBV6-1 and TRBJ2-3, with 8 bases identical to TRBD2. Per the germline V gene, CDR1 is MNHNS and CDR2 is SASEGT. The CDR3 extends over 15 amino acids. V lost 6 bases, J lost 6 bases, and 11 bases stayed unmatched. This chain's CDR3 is CASSPGASGRDTQYF. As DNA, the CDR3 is TGTGCCAGCAGCCCCGGGGCTAGCGGGCGGGATACGCAGTATTTT.

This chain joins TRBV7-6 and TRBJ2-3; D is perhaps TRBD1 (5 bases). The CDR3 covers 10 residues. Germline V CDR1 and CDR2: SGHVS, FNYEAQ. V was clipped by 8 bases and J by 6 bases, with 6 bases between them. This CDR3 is CASAGDTQYF. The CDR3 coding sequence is TGTGCCAGCGCAGGGGATACGCAGTATTTT.

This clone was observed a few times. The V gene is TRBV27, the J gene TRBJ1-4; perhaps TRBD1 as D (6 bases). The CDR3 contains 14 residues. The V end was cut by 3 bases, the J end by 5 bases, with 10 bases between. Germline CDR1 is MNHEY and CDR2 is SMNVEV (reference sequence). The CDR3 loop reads CASSFWGGNEKLFF. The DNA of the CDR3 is TGTGCCAGCAGTTTTTGGGGGGGCAATGAAAAACTGTTTTTT.

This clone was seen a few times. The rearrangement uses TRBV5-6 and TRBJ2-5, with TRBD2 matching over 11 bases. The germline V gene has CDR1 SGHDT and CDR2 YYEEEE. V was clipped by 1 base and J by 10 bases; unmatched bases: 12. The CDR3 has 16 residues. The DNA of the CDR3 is TGTGCCAGCAGCTTGCCTAGCGGGAGGCCGGATGGGGGCCAGTACTTC. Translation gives CASSLPSGRPDGGQYF.

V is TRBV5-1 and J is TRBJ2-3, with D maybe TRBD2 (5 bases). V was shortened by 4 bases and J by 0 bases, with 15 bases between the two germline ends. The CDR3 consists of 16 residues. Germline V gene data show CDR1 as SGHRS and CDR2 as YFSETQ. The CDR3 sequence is CASSPYSAESTDTQYF. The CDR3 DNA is TGCGCCAGCAGCCCTTATTCAGCGGAAAGCACAGATACGCAGTATTTT.

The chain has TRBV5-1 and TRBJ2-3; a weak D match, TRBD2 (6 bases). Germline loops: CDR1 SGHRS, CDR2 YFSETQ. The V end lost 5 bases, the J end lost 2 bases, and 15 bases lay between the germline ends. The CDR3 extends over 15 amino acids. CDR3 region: CASRDSSAYTDTQYF. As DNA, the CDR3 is TGCGCCAGCAGGGATTCTAGCGCTTACACAGATACGCAGTATTTT.

The CDR3 here is CASSGTGDQPQHF. CDR3 in DNA: TGTGCCAGCAGTGGGACAGGGGATCAGCCCCAGCATTTT. The V gene is TRBV2, the J gene TRBJ1-5; 9 bases are a match to TRBD1. The CDR3 contains 13 residues. J was trimmed by 5 bases and V by 4 bases; bases with no gene match: 0. Germline assignment: CDR1 SNHLY and CDR2 FYNNEI. Looking up the rest from reference TRBV2 and TRBJ1-5 gives the full variable domain: EPEVTQTPSHQVTQMGQEVILRCVPISNHLYFYWYRQILGQKVEFLVSFYNNEISEKSEIFDDQFSVERPDGSNFTLKIRSTKLEDSAMYFCASSGTGDQPQHFGDGTRLSIL.

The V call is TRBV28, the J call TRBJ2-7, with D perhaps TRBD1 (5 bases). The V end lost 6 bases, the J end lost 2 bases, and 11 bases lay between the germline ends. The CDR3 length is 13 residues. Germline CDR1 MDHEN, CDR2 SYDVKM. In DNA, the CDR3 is TGTGCCAGCAGCCAAGACAGTCCCTACGAGCAGTACTTC. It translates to CASSQDSPYEQYF.

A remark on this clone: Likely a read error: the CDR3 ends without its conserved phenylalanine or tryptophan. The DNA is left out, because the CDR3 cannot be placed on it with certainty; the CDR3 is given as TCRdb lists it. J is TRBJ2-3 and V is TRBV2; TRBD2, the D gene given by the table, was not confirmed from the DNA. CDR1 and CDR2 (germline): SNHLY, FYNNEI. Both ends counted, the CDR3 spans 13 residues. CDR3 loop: CAGSDKHFAAGGT.

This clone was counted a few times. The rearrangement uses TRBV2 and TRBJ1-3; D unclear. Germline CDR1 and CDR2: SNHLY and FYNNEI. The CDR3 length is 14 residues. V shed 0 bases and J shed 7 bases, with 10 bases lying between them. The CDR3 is CASSEARGRNTIYF. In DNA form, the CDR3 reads TGTGCCAGCAGTGAAGCGCGCGGGAGGAACACCATATATTTT.